The rows below give T cell receptor beta chains drawn from one sample of a study of patients and donors after allogeneic stem cell transplantation. TCRdb redid the calling of the RT-PCR reads with MiXCR, one entry per CDR3 protein. Among about 400,000 distinct CDR3 sequences, more than 15% were seen once, and the ten largest hold around 7.2%. Sequencing input: blood, either unsorted or a sorted T cell fraction (not recorded which). The receptor set was obtained from a human donor who was either an allogeneic HSCT recipient or a stem cell or donor lymphocyte infusion donor (not recorded which). It is not recorded whose cells these are; they may come from a transplant donor. Both conserved end residues are part of each CDR3. The D gene is left open where the match is weak. Size values are once, few and many counts, or a class for expanded clones, and some rows have none.

v_gene	abundance	j_gene	d_gene	CDR3aa	CDR3nt
TRBV18	-	TRBJ2-3	-	CASRPFTDVPDTQYF	TGTGCCAGCCGGCCGTTTACTGACGTCCCAGATACGCAGTATTTT
TRBV3-1	few	TRBJ2-7	-	CASSHNGQRFSYEQYF	TGTGCCAGCAGTCACAATGGACAGCGCTTCTCCTACGAGCAGTACTTC
TRBV30	few	TRBJ2-5	-	CAWSKGLQETQYF	TGTGCCTGGAGTAAGGGACTCCAAGAGACCCAGTACTTC
TRBV19	-	TRBJ2-1	-	CASSIVASAYNEQFF	TGTGCCAGTAGTATCGTCGCTAGCGCCTACAATGAGCAGTTCTTC
TRBV29-1	few	TRBJ1-2	-	CSVSDILSYGYTF	TGCAGCGTTAGTGACATACTTTCCTATGGCTACACCTTC
TRBV5-1	-	TRBJ2-1	-	CASSFTSLNEQFF	TGCGCCAGCAGCTTTACTAGCCTGAATGAGCAGTTCTTC
TRBV24-1	many	TRBJ2-5	-	CATSDPRGMETQYF	TGTGCCACCAGTGACCCACGGGGTATGGAGACCCAGTACTTC
TRBV4-2	many	TRBJ2-3	-	CASSQGSGLPSTDTQYF	TGTGCCAGCAGCCAGGGCTCGGGACTGCCAAGCACAGATACGCAGTATTTT
TRBV12-3/TRBV12-4	-	TRBJ1-6	-	CASSSGGRRSPLHF	TGTGCCAGCAGTTCCGGGGGACGGCGGTCACCCCTCCACTTT
TRBV7-9	-	TRBJ2-5	-	CASSSRTAPPKMTQYF	TGTGCCAGCAGCTCACGGACAGCGCCTCCGAAGATGACCCAGTACTTC
TRBV5-1	few	TRBJ2-3	-	CASSLIAVMGDTQYF	TGCGCCAGCAGCTTGATAGCGGTGATGGGAGATACGCAGTATTTT
TRBV6-5	few	TRBJ2-1	TRBD1	CASSYSTGYNEQFF	TGTGCCAGCAGTTACTCGACAGGGTACAATGAGCAGTTCTTC
TRBV28	many	TRBJ1-6	-	CASSLGGASYNSPLHF	TGTGCCAGCAGCCTCGGGGGGGCATCCTATAATTCACCCCTCCACTTT
TRBV6-2/TRBV6-3	-	TRBJ2-1	TRBD1	CASSYSSLSWTGGYNEQFF	TGTGCCAGCAGTTACTCTTCCTTGTCCTGGACAGGGGGATACAATGAGCAGTTCTTC
TRBV2	-	TRBJ2-5	-	CASSEERSQETQYF	TGTGCCAGCAGTGAAGAGCGGAGCCAAGAGACCCAGTACTTC
TRBV30	once	TRBJ2-5	-	CAWTSGPQETQYF	TGTGCCTGGACAAGCGGGCCTCAAGAGACCCAGTACTTC
TRBV7-8	-	TRBJ2-1	TRBD2	CASSLYGAGAPSSYNEQFF	TGTGCCAGCAGCTTGTATGGAGCGGGAGCCCCGAGCTCCTACAATGAGCAGTTCTTC
TRBV25-1	few	TRBJ1-2	-	CASSETGWDGYTF	TGTGCCAGCAGTGAAACAGGGTGGGACGGCTACACCTTC
TRBV5-6	few	TRBJ2-3	-	CASRMIGGSGTDTQYF	TGTGCCAGCAGGATGATTGGGGGCTCAGGGACAGATACGCAGTATTTT
TRBV28	-	TRBJ2-3	TRBD1	CASSTRTGSSTDTQYF	TGTGCCAGCAGTACCCGGACAGGGTCTAGCACAGATACGCAGTATTTT
TRBV9	many	TRBJ2-2	-	CASSGQRNTGELFF	TGTGCCAGCTCAGGACAGAGGAACACCGGGGAGCTGTTTTTT
TRBV12-3/TRBV12-4	many	TRBJ2-4	-	CASRPDSQLVQYF	TGTGCCAGCAGACCCGACTCTCAGCTGGTTCAGTACTTC
TRBV28	-	TRBJ2-7	TRBD1	CASSPQQGASREQYF	TGTGCCAGCAGTCCGCAACAGGGGGCAAGTCGGGAGCAGTACTTC
TRBV6-4	few	TRBJ2-7	TRBD2	CASPPSGGTPRQYF	TGTGCCAGCCCCCCTAGCGGGGGCACTCCTCGACAGTACTTC
TRBV21-1	-	TRBJ2-1	-	CASSKGLAGDSDEQFF	TGTGCCAGCAGCAAGGGACTAGCGGGAGATTCCGATGAGCAGTTCTTC
TRBV27	-	TRBJ2-7	TRBD1	CASRHGQGNEQYF	TGTGCCAGCAGACACGGACAGGGCAACGAGCAGTACTTC
TRBV5-1	few	TRBJ1-6	-	CASSLRAENSPLHF	TGCGCCAGCAGCTTGAGGGCAGAGAATTCACCCCTCCACTTT
TRBV12-3/TRBV12-4	few	TRBJ1-1	-	CASSSGPENTEAFF	TGTGCCAGCAGTTCTGGACCGGAGAACACTGAAGCTTTCTTT